The rows below give T cell receptor beta chains drawn from one sample of a study of CD8 T cells in ankylosing spondylitis. TCRdb re-called the 5' RACE reads through MiXCR, storing one row per CDR3 protein. Here the sample spans fewer than 200,000 distinct CDR3 sequences, 9.5% to 10% being singletons. Sequenced input: blood, either unsorted or a sorted T cell fraction (not recorded which). These receptor sequences come from a female donor with ankylosing spondylitis or in good health (not recorded which). CDR3s include the opening cysteine and the closing phenylalanine or tryptophan. Each record gives: V gene, J gene, CDR3 length, D gene, clone size, CDR3 protein, CDR3 DNA. D genes are given only for firm matches. The listing skips clone size in some rows; elsewhere it reads once, few, many or a size class.

>TRBV7-9|TRBJ1-5|15|TRBD1|.
CASSFATGSNQPQHF
TGTGCCAGCAGCTTCGCGACAGGGAGCAATCAGCCCCAGCATTTT
>TRBV5-1|TRBJ2-2|18|.|.
CASSLVGGPPWNTGELFF
TGCGCCAGCAGCTTGGTCGGCGGACCCCCGTGGAACACCGGGGAGCTGTTTTTT
>TRBV9|TRBJ1-1|12|TRBD1|.
CASSARDRGPVF
TGTGCCAGCAGCGCCCGGGACAGGGGCCCCGTCTTT
>TRBV7-8|TRBJ2-2|17|.|.
CASSPLALVVISGELFF
TGTGCCAGCAGCCCCCTGGCGCTAGTGGTTATTTCCGGGGAGCTGTTTTTT
>TRBV3-1|TRBJ2-7|14|TRBD2|.
CASSQTLAGREQYF
TGTGCCAGCAGCCAAACACTAGCGGGACGCGAGCAGTACTTC
>TRBV6-1|TRBJ2-7|11|.|.
CASKEVAEQYF
TGTGCCAGCAAGGAGGTCGCCGAGCAGTACTTC
>TRBV12-3/TRBV12-4|TRBJ1-2|17|.|many
CASSFRPSGGPHYGYTF
TGTGCCAGCAGTTTTCGGCCGAGTGGAGGTCCCCATTATGGCTACACCTTC
>TRBV5-1|TRBJ2-3|15|TRBD2|many
CASQPSGASTDTQYF
TGCGCCAGCCAACCCAGCGGGGCTAGCACAGATACGCAGTATTTT
>TRBV7-6|TRBJ2-7|15|TRBD1|few
CASSLGQGTIYEQYF
TGTGCCAGCAGCTTAGGACAGGGGACAATCTACGAGCAGTACTTC
>TRBV5-1|TRBJ1-1|14|.|.
CASSLDEMNTEAFF
TGCGCCAGCAGCTTGGATGAGATGAACACTGAAGCTTTCTTT
>TRBV12-3/TRBV12-4|TRBJ2-2|11|.|many
CASSFAGELFF
TGTGCCAGCAGTTTTGCTGGGGAGCTGTTTTTT
>TRBV7-6|TRBJ2-3|16|TRBD2|.
CASSGLAGGRNDTQYF
TGTGCCAGCAGCGGACTAGCGGGAGGGCGGAACGATACGCAGTATTTT
>TRBV7-9|TRBJ2-7|13|.|.
CASTRGPGNEQYF
TGTGCCAGTACCAGGGGCCCGGGGAACGAGCAGTACTTC
>TRBV3-1|TRBJ2-1|14|.|many
CASSAGRTYNEQFF
TGTGCCAGCAGCGCGGGACGGACCTACAATGAGCAGTTCTTC
>TRBV20-1|TRBJ2-4|15|.|few
CSAAPQRLAKNIQYF
TGCAGTGCTGCCCCCCAGCGTTTAGCCAAAAACATTCAGTACTTC
>TRBV27|TRBJ2-6|13|.|.
CASTSSGANVLTF
TGTGCCAGCACCTCCTCTGGGGCCAACGTCCTGACTTTC
>TRBV27|TRBJ2-4|14|TRBD1|few
CASSLGQERNIQYF
TGTGCCAGCAGCCTGGGACAGGAAAGAAACATTCAGTACTTC
>TRBV12-3/TRBV12-4|TRBJ2-3|14|TRBD2|few
CASRSSGRLDTQYF
TGTGCCAGCAGAAGTAGCGGGCGATTAGATACGCAGTATTTT
>TRBV12-5|TRBJ2-1|14|TRBD1|.
CASGLTTGYNEQFF
TGTGCTAGTGGTTTGACGACAGGGTACAATGAGCAGTTCTTC
>TRBV7-9|TRBJ1-5|14|.|few
CASSLGAVDQPQHF
TGTGCCAGCAGCTTGGGTGCGGTCGATCAGCCCCAGCATTTT
>TRBV6-2/TRBV6-3|TRBJ1-1|14|TRBD1|many
CASSYRDRNTEAFF
TGTGCCAGCAGTTACCGGGACAGAAACACTGAAGCTTTCTTT
>TRBV20-1|TRBJ2-5|12|.|few
CSALSWRETQYF
TGCAGTGCGCTGAGTTGGAGGGAGACCCAGTACTTC
>TRBV27|TRBJ2-7|12|.|.
CASSVTTYEQYF
TGTGCCAGCAGTGTAACAACCTACGAGCAGTACTTC
>TRBV20-1|TRBJ2-1|14|.|many
CSARDPKGYNEQFF
TGCAGTGCTAGAGATCCTAAAGGCTACAATGAGCAGTTCTTC
>TRBV5-4|TRBJ2-1|15|.|.
CASTDGRNSYNEQFF
TGTGCCAGCACGGACGGACGCAACTCCTACAATGAGCAGTTCTTC
>TRBV9|TRBJ2-7|16|TRBD1|few
CASSVSGTGETYEQYF
TGTGCCAGCAGCGTCTCCGGGACAGGCGAAACCTACGAGCAGTACTTC
>TRBV6-2/TRBV6-3|TRBJ2-5|16|TRBD2|.
CASRVRTIAGVETQYF
TGTGCCAGCAGAGTTCGCACTATCGCGGGAGTGGAGACCCAGTACTTC
>TRBV2|TRBJ1-1|13|.|few
CASSEGTNTEAFF
TGTGCCAGCAGTGAAGGGACGAACACTGAAGCTTTCTTT
>TRBV9|TRBJ1-1|13|.|.
CASSVGQGDEAFF
TGTGCCAGCAGCGTAGGACAAGGGGACGAAGCTTTCTTT
>TRBV7-6|TRBJ1-6|13|.|many
CASSAGKTSPLHF
TGTGCCAGCAGCGCAGGAAAGACTTCACCCCTCCACTTT
>TRBV30|TRBJ2-5|11|.|.
CAWSGQETQYF
TGTGCCTGGAGTGGTCAAGAGACCCAGTACTTC
>TRBV27|TRBJ2-1|16|.|few
CASSSLPRSSYNEQFF
TGTGCCAGCAGTTCCTTGCCCAGGAGCTCCTACAATGAGCAGTTCTTC
>TRBV30|TRBJ2-1|15|.|few
CAWSSAGRRGNEQFF
TGTGCCTGGAGTTCCGCGGGACGGAGGGGCAATGAGCAGTTCTTC
>TRBV5-1|TRBJ2-2|15|.|few
CASSLGGSLTGELFF
TGCGCCAGCAGCTTGGGGGGGAGCCTCACCGGGGAGCTGTTTTTT
>TRBV7-9|TRBJ2-1|15|TRBD2|many
CASTIGGEMYNEQFF
TGTGCCAGCACCATTGGGGGGGAGATGTACAATGAGCAGTTCTTC
>TRBV12-3/TRBV12-4|TRBJ2-1|18|TRBD2|few
CASTPGGSAQLLYNEQFF
TGTGCCAGCACCCCCGGGGGGTCCGCCCAACTTCTCTACAATGAGCAGTTCTTC
>TRBV4-1|TRBJ2-1|17|TRBD2|few
CASSQDRSSGPYNEQFF
TGCGCCAGCAGCCAAGACCGGTCTAGCGGGCCCTACAATGAGCAGTTCTTC
>TRBV19|TRBJ2-4|13|.|few
CASGQFGENIQYF
TGTGCCAGTGGACAGTTCGGAGAAAACATTCAGTACTTC
>TRBV11-2|TRBJ2-1|13|TRBD1|.
CASSSTPGTGGLF
TGTGCCAGCAGCTCAACCCCCGGGACAGGCGGCCTCTTC
>TRBV24-1|TRBJ2-5|16|.|many
CATSDRRWRGSETQYF
TGTGCCACCAGTGATCGTCGATGGCGGGGCTCGGAGACCCAGTACTTC
>TRBV7-9|TRBJ2-1|14|.|few
CASSFGSIYNEQFF
TGTGCCAGCAGCTTTGGGTCCATTTACAATGAGCAGTTCTTC
>TRBV7-2|TRBJ2-1|15|.|many
CASSLGFGPVNEQFF
TGTGCCAGCAGCTTAGGGTTCGGGCCGGTAAATGAGCAGTTCTTC
>TRBV15|TRBJ2-3|15|.|.
CATSKSTFFTDTQYF
TGTGCCACCAGCAAGTCGACTTTTTTCACAGATACGCAGTATTTT
>TRBV5-1|TRBJ2-1|13|.|few
CASSLTRDNEQFF
TGCGCCAGCAGCCTCACCAGGGACAATGAGCAGTTCTTC
>TRBV29-1|TRBJ2-7|15|TRBD2|.
CSVVASGRPSYEQYF
TGCAGCGTTGTCGCCAGCGGGAGGCCATCCTACGAGCAGTACTTC
>TRBV30|TRBJ2-7|15|.|.
CAWTPIESGSYEQYF
TGTGCCTGGACCCCCATCGAGAGCGGGTCCTACGAGCAGTACTTC
>TRBV9|TRBJ2-7|14|.|many
CASSVALSSREQYF
TGTGCCAGCAGCGTAGCTCTTAGTTCTCGCGAGCAGTACTTC
>TRBV4-2|TRBJ2-4|16|.|few
CASSQEEGGAKNIQYF
TGTGCCAGCAGCCAAGAGGAGGGTGGAGCCAAAAACATTCAGTACTTC
>TRBV5-1|TRBJ2-7|17|TRBD2|.
CASSLTTSGRIGYEQYF
TGCGCCAGCAGCTTGACGACTAGCGGGAGAATCGGCTACGAGCAGTACTTC
>TRBV7-9|TRBJ1-1|12|.|many
CASREGGDWAFF
TGTGCCAGCAGAGAGGGAGGGGATTGGGCTTTCTTT
>TRBV4-3|TRBJ2-7|13|.|few
CASSSQTRGEQYF
TGCGCCAGCAGCTCGCAGACCCGGGGCGAGCAGTACTTC
>TRBV7-9|TRBJ1-5|15|.|many
CASSSYGMGNQPQHF
TGTGCCAGCAGCTCTTACGGGATGGGCAATCAGCCCCAGCATTTT
>TRBV7-8|TRBJ2-1|17|TRBD2|.
CASSLFSLAGGRNGQFF
TGTGCCAGCAGCTTATTCTCCCTAGCGGGAGGTCGTAATGGGCAGTTCTTC
>TRBV20-1|TRBJ2-2|14|.|many
CSASMGDYTGELFF
TGCAGTGCTAGTATGGGAGATTACACCGGGGAGCTGTTTTTT
>TRBV7-9|TRBJ2-1|14|TRBD2|.
CASSSETSINEQFF
TGTGCCAGCAGCTCCGAGACTAGCATCAATGAGCAGTTCTTC
>TRBV9|TRBJ2-7|14|.|.
CASSVEGRGDEQYF
TGTGCCAGCAGCGTAGAGGGCAGGGGAGACGAGCAGTACTTC
>TRBV9|TRBJ1-1|12|.|.
CASSSPRGEAFF
TGTGCCAGCAGCTCACCGCGGGGTGAAGCTTTCTTT
>TRBV9|TRBJ2-5|13|.|few
CASSVQLQETQYF
TGTGCCAGCAGCGTGCAGCTGCAAGAGACCCAGTACTTC
>TRBV20-1|TRBJ2-7|16|TRBD1|.
CSASPGTGFRSYEQYF
TGCAGTGCTAGTCCCGGGACAGGGTTTCGCTCCTACGAGCAGTACTTC
>TRBV24-1|TRBJ2-1|12|TRBD1|few
CATSDTSGTAFF
TGTGCCACCAGTGATACTTCCGGGACAGCGTTCTTC